A single sample is the source of the 32 T cell receptor beta chains below, sequenced in a study of identical twins. TCRdb re-called the 5' RACE reads through MiXCR, storing one row per CDR3 protein. Found here are around 490,000 distinct CDR3 sequences, more than 20% of them singletons; the top ten hold 0.4% to 0.6%. This sample was also put to use in a study of yellow fever vaccine responses in identical twins.

The sequenced sample was CD4+ T cells sorted from blood. Source of these receptors: a young woman in good health.

The chain carries TRBV20-1 and TRBJ1-4, with a weak D call TRBD1 (5 bases). The CDR3 runs 17 residues. The germline V gene has CDR1 DFQATT and CDR2 SNEGSKA (reference sequence). This chain's CDR3 is CCAPGGVTGGTNEKLFF. The DNA for the CDR3 is TGCTGCGCCCCGGGGGGTGTAACGGGAGGGACTAATGAAAAACTGTTTTTT.

This clonotype was found a few times. The V gene is TRBV6-1, the J gene TRBJ1-1; D is undetermined. Between the trimmed V and J ends, which lost 4 bases and 1 base, there was a span of 10 bases. The CDR3 extends over 14 amino acids. Looked up from germline, CDR1 is MNHNS and CDR2 is SASEGT. The CDR3 sequence: CASSVAGPNTEAFF. The CDR3 nucleotides are TGTGCCAGCAGTGTTGCGGGCCCGAACACTGAAGCTTTCTTT.

This clonotype was seen a few times. This chain joins TRBV7-9 and TRBJ1-2; 9 bases are shared with TRBD1. J gave up 6 bases and V 5 bases, and 7 bases lay outside the gene matches. This CDR3 comprises 14 residues. Per germline, CDR1 SEHNR and CDR2 FQNEAQ (reference sequence). The CDR3 DNA follows: TGTGCCAGCAGCCTTACGACAGGGGGGGATGGCTACACCTTC. Its translation: CASSLTTGGDGYTF.

This clonotype was seen more than once but under ten times. The chain combines TRBV5-8 with TRBJ1-5, with 8 bases identical to TRBD1. The J segment lost 2 bases and the V segment lost 4 bases, leaving 8 bases of the junction unmatched. Germline CDR1 SGHTS, CDR2 YDEGEE. This CDR3 is 16 amino acids long. The CDR3 protein is CASSVRGQGGNQPQHF. CDR3 nucleotides: TGTGCCAGCAGCGTCAGGGGGCAAGGCGGCAATCAGCCCCAGCATTTT.

The chain is built from TRBV9 and TRBJ1-6; 9 nucleotides align to TRBD1. Losses at the gene ends were 3 bases for V and 8 bases for J; bases not matched to a gene: 6. CDR1 is SGDLS, CDR2 YYNGEE, per germline. The CDR3 covers 15 residues. CDR3 DNA: TGTGCCAGCAGCGAGAGGGGACAGGGTCATTCACCCCTCCACTTT. This encodes CASSERGQGHSPLHF.

The chain joins TRBV20-1 to TRBJ2-1; D gene unclear. This CDR3 contains 14 residues. Germline V lookup: CDR1 DFQATT, CDR2 SNEGSKA (reference sequence). V was shortened by 0 bases and J by 9 bases, with 15 bases between the two germline ends. The CDR3 loop reads CSARDGLLSGEQFF. CDR3 DNA: TGCAGTGCTAGAGATGGCCTCTTATCGGGTGAGCAGTTCTTC.

The chain uses TRBV2 and TRBJ2-1; 7 nucleotides agree with TRBD1. The junction had 4 bases not matched to a gene; V was cut back by 6 bases and J by 8 bases. The CDR3 runs 12 residues. Looked up from germline, CDR1 is SNHLY and CDR2 is FYNNEI. CDR3: CASRTGLDEQFF. The CDR3 nucleotides read TGTGCCAGCAGGACAGGGTTGGATGAGCAGTTCTTC. Full variable domain (missing parts from reference TRBV2 and TRBJ2-1): EPEVTQTPSHQVTQMGQEVILRCVPISNHLYFYWYRQILGQKVEFLVSFYNNEISEKSEIFDDQFSVERPDGSNFTLKIRSTKLEDSAMYFCASRTGLDEQFFGPGTRLTVL.

The chain employs TRBV20-1 and TRBJ2-7; 9 nucleotides agree with TRBD2. The germline V gene encodes CDR1 DFQATT and CDR2 SNEGSKA (reference sequence). V shed 5 bases and J 2 bases; nucleotides not matched to a gene: 10. This CDR3 is 15 amino acids long. The CDR3 region is CSAWQLAGPTYEQYF. In DNA, the CDR3 is TGCAGTGCTTGGCAACTAGCGGGTCCCACCTACGAGCAGTACTTC.

This chain uses TRBV20-1 with TRBJ2-3; unclear D gene. The CDR3 totals 13 residues. Germline CDR1 and CDR2: DFQATT and SNEGSKA (reference sequence). V was trimmed by 1 base and J by 6 bases, leaving 11 bases between them. The CDR3 here is CSARVSQADTQYF. The CDR3 nucleotides read TGCAGTGCTAGAGTTAGCCAGGCGGATACGCAGTATTTT.

This chain links TRBV20-1 with TRBJ1-1; D might be TRBD1 (5 bases). The CDR3 is 12 residues long. CDR1 is DFQATT, CDR2 SNEGSKA, per germline (reference sequence). The V and J ends lost 3 bases and 5 bases respectively, with 10 bases between them. The CDR3 here is CSASMGVTEAFF. The CDR3 DNA sequence: TGCAGTGCTAGCATGGGGGTAACTGAAGCTTTCTTT.

The V and J genes are TRBV12-3 or TRBV12-4 and TRBJ2-1; 11 nucleotides match TRBD2. The CDR3 has 16 residues. With 8 bases clipped from V and 3 bases from J, the junction kept 9 bases outside the gene matches. In DNA, the CDR3 is TGTGCCAGCGGTGGGTCGGGACTAGCGGACTACAATGAGCAGTTCTTC. Its protein is CASGGSGLADYNEQFF.

The genes are TRBV10-3 and TRBJ2-7, with 9 positions matching TRBD2. The V segment lost 7 bases and the J segment 7 bases; nucleotides outside the gene matches: 11. Germline V gene data show CDR1 as ENHRY and CDR2 as SYGVKD. The CDR3 is 14 residues long. The DNA of the CDR3 is TGTGCCATCAAAAGCGGGGGGCCCGATGGGGAGCAGTACGTC. This translates into CAIKSGGPDGEQYV.

The J gene is TRBJ2-5, the V gene TRBV6-1, with TRBD2 identical over 15 bases. V shed 0 bases and J 5 bases; nucleotides not matched to a gene: 7. The germline CDR1 and CDR2 sequences are MNHNS and SASEGT. CDR3 length equals 18 residues. The CDR3 nucleotides are TGTGCCAGCAGTGAAGCCTGGACTAGCGGGAGGGCGAAGGAGACCCAGTACTTC. Protein product: CASSEAWTSGRAKETQYF.

This clonotype was counted only a few times. V is TRBV5-1 and J is TRBJ2-1; the D gene could be TRBD1 or TRBD2 (7 bases each). Deletions cut 0 bases from V and 8 bases from J, with 18 bases between. Germline CDR1 is SGHRS and CDR2 is YFSETQ. The CDR3 spans 16 residues. In DNA form, the CDR3 reads TGCGCCAGCAGCTTGGTTGGCAGGGGGGACTATGATGAGCAGTTCTTC. Its protein product is CASSLVGRGDYDEQFF. The full variable domain, rest sourced from reference TRBV5-1 and TRBJ2-1, is KAGVTQTPRYLIKTRGQQVTLSCSPISGHRSVSWYQQTPGQGLQFLFEYFSETQRNKGNFPGRFSGRQFSNSRSEMNVSTLELGDSALYLCASSLVGRGDYDEQFFGPGTRLTVL.

J is TRBJ2-3 and V is TRBV20-1; 11 bases map to TRBD2. The CDR3 loop spans 13 amino acids. CDR1 and CDR2 from the germline V gene are DFQATT and SNEGSKA (reference sequence). CDR3 residues: CSSTSGGSDTQYF. The CDR3 coding sequence is TGCTCTAGTACTAGCGGGGGATCAGATACGCAGTATTTT.

J is TRBJ1-1 and V is TRBV2; tentative D call: TRBD1 (5 bases). The CDR3 covers 15 residues. V was cut by 4 bases and J by 4 bases, with 16 bases left in between. Germline assignment: CDR1 SNHLY and CDR2 FYNNEI. The CDR3 loop is CASSGQRGFGTEAFF. The CDR3, as DNA: TGTGCCAGCAGTGGCCAGAGGGGTTTTGGCACTGAAGCTTTCTTT.

This clonotype turned up a few times. This rearrangement joins TRBV6-1 to TRBJ2-1, with 7 bases lining up with TRBD2. V dropped 8 bases and J dropped 4; count of bases not matched to a gene: 11. The CDR3 has 15 residues. CDR1 is MNHNS, CDR2 SASEGT, per germline. CDR3 amino acids: CASSPRAGEYNEQFF. The CDR3 region has the DNA TGTGCCAGCTCCCCTCGTGCGGGAGAATACAATGAGCAGTTCTTC.

The chain is built from TRBV28 and TRBJ1-1; TRBD1 might be the D (5 bases). The CDR3 covers 14 residues. CDR1 and CDR2 from the germline V gene are MDHEN and SYDVKM. Trimming stripped 5 bases from V and 0 bases from J, with 10 bases between. This chain's CDR3 is CASSRPGLNTEAFF. In DNA, the CDR3 is TGTGCCAGCAGTCGTCCAGGGCTGAACACTGAAGCTTTCTTT.

As regards this clonotype: Mismatch with germline at one junction end may stem from a read error. The chain uses TRBV7-9 and TRBJ2-2, with TRBD2 as a possible D gene (5 bases). The CDR3 has 16 residues. Germline loops: CDR1 SEHNR, CDR2 FQNEAQ (reference sequence). Here the CDR3 DNA reads TGTGCCAGCCCATACCTGGCACAGTTGAACACCGGGGAGCTGTTTTTC. It translates to CASPYLAQLNTGELFF.

This clonotype turned up a few times. The rearrangement links TRBV24-1 to TRBJ2-1; 7 bases align to TRBD1. Germline V gene lookup returns CDR1 KGHDR and CDR2 SFDVKD. This CDR3 has 15 amino acids. V was clipped by 5 bases and J by 3 bases; unmatched bases: 6. This chain's CDR3 is CATSVRAGGYNEQFF. CDR3 DNA sequence: TGTGCCACCAGTGTTCGGGCAGGGGGCTACAATGAGCAGTTCTTC.

This clonotype came up many times. The rearrangement uses TRBV12-3 or TRBV12-4 and TRBJ2-2, with 7 bases fitting TRBD1. V lost 1 base and J lost 3; bases outside the gene matches: 2. This CDR3 contains 15 residues. Written as DNA, the CDR3 is TGTGCCAGCAGTTTAGGGGACAGCCACACCGGGGAGCTGTTTTTT. Protein product: CASSLGDSHTGELFF.

In this sample, this clonotype turned up a few times. CDR3 in amino acids: CSASPEVAGLATQYF. The DNA of the CDR3 is TGCAGTGCATCACCCGAGGTAGCGGGACTAGCTACGCAGTATTTT. The chain recombines TRBV20-1 with TRBJ2-3; 9 bases are shared with TRBD2. Trimming took 6 bases from V and 8 from J; bases not matched to a gene: 15. This CDR3 is 15 amino acids long. The germline V gene has CDR1 DFQATT and CDR2 SNEGSKA (reference sequence).

This clonotype was picked up a small number of times. V gene TRBV5-1 combines with J gene TRBJ2-2; TRBD1 is a possible D gene (5 bases). This CDR3 spans 15 amino acids. The germline V gene encodes CDR1 SGHRS and CDR2 YFSETQ. Trimming pared 9 bases from V and 0 bases from J, leaving 15 bases between. The CDR3 here is CATNQGGANTGELFF. As DNA, the CDR3 is TGCGCCACCAACCAGGGTGGCGCGAACACCGGGGAGCTGTTTTTT.

This chain connects TRBV28 to TRBJ2-2, with D perhaps TRBD1 or TRBD2 (5 bases each). Trimming cost V 6 bases and J 3 bases, with 8 bases left between them. The germline gives CDR1 MDHEN, CDR2 SYDVKM. CDR3 length: 13 residues. The CDR3 DNA follows: TGTGCCAGCAGGGGACGATACACCGGGGAGCTGTTTTTT. The encoded protein is CASRGRYTGELFF.

This clonotype occurred once. V is TRBV6-1 and J is TRBJ2-4; D may be TRBD1 or TRBD2 (5 bases each). V lost 6 bases, J lost 3 bases, and 9 bases lay in between. The CDR3 spans 13 residues. From germline, CDR1 is MNHNS and CDR2 SASEGT. The CDR3 coding sequence is TGTGCCAGCAGCGGGGCGCTCAAAAACATTCAGTACTTC. It is translated as CASSGALKNIQYF.

This clonotype was observed a handful of times. The V call is TRBV5-1, the J call TRBJ2-5; possible D gene TRBD2, 6 bases. Germline CDR1 SGHRS, CDR2 YFSETQ. The CDR3 is 16 amino acids. V lost 0 bases and J lost 5, with 17 bases in between. The CDR3 sequence is CASSLVAGAGLETQYF. Written as DNA, the CDR3 is TGCGCCAGCAGCTTGGTAGCTGGTGCGGGGTTGGAGACCCAGTACTTC.

The chain couples TRBV5-1 to TRBJ2-3, with 7 bases fitting TRBD2. The ends lost 4 bases at V and 1 base at J; junction bases unmatched: 9. From germline, CDR1 is SGHRS and CDR2 YFSETQ. This CDR3 contains 16 residues. The CDR3 bases are TGCGCCAGCAGCCCCCAAGGCGGGAGAGGCACAGATACGCAGTATTTT. Its protein is CASSPQGGRGTDTQYF.

The chain employs TRBV6-1 and TRBJ2-3; maybe TRBD2 (6 bases). The CDR3 extends over 14 amino acids. V was shortened by 2 bases and J by 5 bases, with 11 bases between the two germline ends. The germline CDR1 and CDR2 sequences are MNHNS and SASEGT. The CDR3 loop reads CASSEWGVGDTQYF. The CDR3 nucleotides read TGTGCCAGCAGTGAATGGGGGGTCGGAGATACGCAGTATTTT.

The rearrangement links TRBV19 to TRBJ2-3; 8 bases fit TRBD2. The CDR3 sequence is 14 residues long. Trimming took 7 bases from V and 2 from J; bases not matched to a gene: 5. CDR1 LNHDA and CDR2 SQIVND come from the germline V gene (reference sequence). CDR3 loop: CASKPGGFTDTQYF. As DNA, the CDR3 is TGTGCCAGTAAGCCGGGAGGGTTCACAGATACGCAGTATTTT.

The genes are TRBV5-1 and TRBJ2-2; 8 bases match TRBD2. Germline V gives CDR1 SGHRS, CDR2 YFSETQ. V lost 6 bases to trimming and J lost 3 bases; unmatched junction nucleotides: 1. This CDR3 has 13 amino acids. The CDR3 spells CASTGGDTGELFF. In DNA form, the CDR3 reads TGCGCCAGCACGGGAGGGGACACCGGGGAGCTGTTTTTT.

This clonotype was found a few times. The V and J genes are TRBV7-3 and TRBJ2-3; D possibly corresponds to TRBD2 (6 bases). Germline V gene sequence: CDR1 SGHTA, CDR2 FQGTGA. The CDR3 spans 14 residues. V dropped 1 base and J dropped 4 bases, with 9 bases sitting between them. This CDR3 is CASSLSPGADTQYF. In DNA form, the CDR3 reads TGTGCCAGCAGCTTAAGTCCGGGGGCAGATACGCAGTATTTT.

The CDR3 DNA is TGTGCCAGCAGCGTTGGGGCTAGCGGGGCATCCACAGATACGCAGTATTTT. Its protein product is CASSVGASGASTDTQYF. The chain uses TRBV9 and TRBJ2-3, with 9 bases matching TRBD2. The junction had 9 bases not matched to a gene; V was cut back by 2 bases and J by 2 bases. The CDR3 is made up of 17 amino acids. Germline-derived CDR1 and CDR2 are SGDLS and YYNGEE.